Each of the 29 T cell receptor beta chains below was sequenced from the same sample in a study of cytomegalovirus exposure and HLA in healthy donors. 60 Vbeta and 13 Jbeta primers were used in PCR. Only in-frame clones appear in the TCRdb table, and some are missing; sequencing was by immunoSEQ multiplex PCR. The sample holds around 140,000 clones, 55% to 75% seen once. The sample was PBMCs. The receptor source for this set is a man aged 45 to 65 in good health and CMV-seropositive.

The V call is TRBV5-1, the J call TRBJ2-5; 7 nucleotides agree with TRBD1. This CDR3 region has 16 residues. J was trimmed by 1 base and V by 4 bases; bases with no gene match: 10. Germline lookup yields CDR1 SGHRS and CDR2 YFSETQ. The CDR3, as DNA: TGCGCCAGCAGCAAGACAGGGTCAGTTTTCCAAGAGACCCAGTACTTC. Translated: CASSKTGSVFQETQYF.

V gene TRBV28 combines with J gene TRBJ1-1; D is ambiguous. Germline V gene data show CDR1 as MDHEN and CDR2 as SYDVKM. The V gene lost 2 bases and the J gene lost 1 base, with 8 bases spanning the gap. This CDR3 has 14 amino acids. The CDR3 loop reads CASSLNSGNTEAFF. The CDR3 DNA sequence: TGTGCCAGCAGTTTAAATTCGGGGAACACTGAAGCTTTCTTT.

This clone was counted only a few times. V usage is TRBV5-1 and J usage is TRBJ2-7, with 7 bases that match TRBD1. The CDR3 covers 14 residues. CDR1 SGHRS and CDR2 YFSETQ come from the germline V gene. The V gene end was trimmed by 2 bases and the J gene end by 3 bases; junction bases not matched to a gene: 5. CDR3 nucleotides: TGCGCCAGCAGCTTCCTAAGGGGGCTCTACGAGCAGTACTTC. Its protein is CASSFLRGLYEQYF.

The V gene is TRBV7-2, the J gene TRBJ1-1, with D perhaps matching TRBD1 (5 bases). Germline V CDR1 and CDR2: SGHTA, FQGNSA. The V and J ends lost 0 bases and 11 bases respectively, with 22 bases between them. The CDR3 extends over 16 amino acids. The DNA of the CDR3 is TGTGCCAGCAGCTTAGCAATGACGCAGGGTGGGGGGAAGGCTTTCTTT. It yields the protein CASSLAMTQGGGKAFF.

This clone has a handful of counts. The chain has TRBV18 and TRBJ1-5, with TRBD1 matching 8 bases. The germline CDR1 and CDR2 sequences are KGHSH and LQKENI. The CDR3 contains 16 residues. Unmatched junction bases numbered 11, after V lost 0 bases and J lost 10 bases. CDR3 amino acids: CASSPPGRQGTGPQHF. The CDR3 nucleotides read TGTGCCAGCTCACCACCCGGTCGACAGGGGACGGGACCCCAGCATTTT.

The chain is built from TRBV27 and TRBJ2-1; perhaps TRBD2 as D (5 bases). The CDR3 contains 16 residues. V lost 0 bases and J lost 0, with 9 bases in between. Germline CDR1 reads MNHEY; CDR2 reads SMNVEV (reference sequence). In DNA form, the CDR3 reads TGTGCCAGCAGTTTATCCGGGATACCCTCCTACAATGAGCAGTTCTTC. This sequence encodes CASSLSGIPSYNEQFF.

The chain joins TRBV6-1 to TRBJ1-5, with D uncertain. Trimming left V 3 bases short and J 0 bases short, with 6 bases between. Germline V gives CDR1 MNHNS, CDR2 SASEGT. The CDR3 runs to 14 residues. The CDR3 bases are TGTGCCAGCAGTGAGGCACATAGCAATCAGCCCCAGCATTTT. This gives the protein CASSEAHSNQPQHF.

The chain is built from TRBV11-2 and TRBJ2-7; TRBD2 aligns across 9 bases. CDR3 length: 18 amino acids. Germline V lookup: CDR1 SGHAT, CDR2 FQNNGV. V shed 4 bases and J 1 base; nucleotides not matched to a gene: 14. The CDR3 DNA reads TGTGCCAGCAGCTCAAGGACCAGGGGACTAGCAGCTTCCTACGAGCAGTACTTC. It specifies CASSSRTRGLAASYEQYF.

This chain uses TRBV27 with TRBJ2-5; maybe TRBD1 (6 bases). The V gene lost 2 bases and the J gene lost 4 bases, with 11 bases spanning the gap. Germline V CDR1 and CDR2: MNHEY, SMNVEV (reference sequence). The CDR3 runs 14 residues. CDR3 DNA sequence: TGTGCCAGCAGTTTAGTGGGGGCGGGAGAGACCCAGTACTTC. It yields the protein CASSLVGAGETQYF.

The chain joins TRBV11-3 to TRBJ1-2; D ambiguous. The V end lost 5 bases, the J end lost 4 bases, and 26 bases lay between the germline ends. In germline, CDR1 is SGHNT, CDR2 YENEEA. This CDR3 region has 18 residues. The CDR3 bases are TGTGCCAGCAGCCCCACTTCGCGTTTAGGCAGGCCATCCTATGGCTACACCTTC. Translating gives CASSPTSRLGRPSYGYTF.

The J gene is TRBJ2-7, the V gene TRBV14; TRBD2 matches at 13 bases. Per the germline V gene, CDR1 is SGHDN and CDR2 is FVKESK. The CDR3 sequence is 17 residues long. The ends lost 3 bases at V and 2 bases at J; junction bases unmatched: 7. The DNA for the CDR3 is TGTGCCAGCAGCCAGGGACTAGCGGGGCCTTTGGCCTACGAGCAGTACTTC. It specifies CASSQGLAGPLAYEQYF. The full variable domain, with the rest looked up from reference TRBV14 and TRBJ2-7, is EAGVTQFPSHSVIEKGQTVTLRCDPISGHDNLYWYRRVMGKEIKFLLHFVKESKQDESGMPNNRFLAERTGGTYSTLKVQPAELEDSGVYFCASSQGLAGPLAYEQYFGPGTRLTVT.

As concerns this clone: The sample holds other DNA sequences that translate to the same CDR3. The chain uses TRBV2 and TRBJ2-2, with TRBD1 identical over 10 bases. The ends lost 5 bases at V and 0 bases at J; junction bases unmatched: 3. The CDR3 is made up of 16 amino acids. Per the germline V gene, CDR1 is SNHLY and CDR2 is FYNNEI. The CDR3 nucleotides read TGTGCCAGCAGTTGGGGACAGGGGTCGAACACCGGGGAGCTGTTTTTT. Amino acid sequence: CASSWGQGSNTGELFF.

The count of this clone is one. The same CDR3 can be traced to other DNA sequences in this sample. The CDR3 DNA is TGTGCCAGCAGCTTAGATAGGAGTCAGCCCCAGCATTTT. This sequence encodes CASSLDRSQPQHF. The chain carries TRBV11-2 and TRBJ1-5; D not resolved. Trimming stripped 0 bases from V and 6 bases from J, with 6 bases between. CDR1 SGHAT and CDR2 FQNNGV come from the germline V gene. The CDR3 is 13 amino acids.

In DNA form, the CDR3 reads TGCGCCAGCAGCCCCGAGGTAACACGGGATGAGCAGTACTTC. Protein: CASSPEVTRDEQYF. The rearrangement uses TRBV5-1 and TRBJ2-7; TRBD2 is a possible D gene (5 bases). There are 14 residues in the CDR3. CDR1 SGHRS and CDR2 YFSETQ come from the germline V gene. V gave up 4 bases and J gave up 7 bases, with 18 bases separating them.

This clone was observed once. The J gene is TRBJ1-6, the V gene TRBV6-1, with 9 bases that match TRBD1. V lost 4 bases to trimming and J lost 7 bases; unmatched junction nucleotides: 2. Germline V gene lookup returns CDR1 MNHNS and CDR2 SASEGT. The CDR3 runs to 14 residues. The CDR3 loop reads CASSGDRVNSPLHF. DNA for the CDR3: TGTGCCAGCAGTGGGGACAGGGTGAATTCACCCCTCCACTTT.

This chain connects TRBV5-4 to TRBJ2-7; TRBD2 aligns across 11 bases. This CDR3 comprises 14 residues. CDR1 is SGHNT and CDR2 is YYREEE in the germline V gene (reference sequence). Unmatched junction bases numbered 0, after V lost 2 bases and J lost 2 bases. CDR3 DNA sequence: TGTGCCAGCAGCTTTAGCGGGGGGGCCTACGAGCAGTACTTC. This codes for CASSFSGGAYEQYF.

V is TRBV10-3 and J is TRBJ2-3; TRBD2 agrees at 14 bases. Germline V gene lookup returns CDR1 ENHRY and CDR2 SYGVKD. This CDR3 contains 16 residues. V gave up 6 bases and J gave up 3 bases; unmatched junction bases: 5. The CDR3 DNA reads TGTGCCATCAGCGGGACTAGCGGGAGTGTTACAGATACGCAGTATTTT. Translating gives CAISGTSGSVTDTQYF.

The gene calls are TRBV20-1 and TRBJ1-2; 7 bases agree with TRBD1. CDR1 is DFQATT and CDR2 is SNEGSKA in the germline V gene (reference sequence). The CDR3 spans 11 residues. J gave up 8 bases and V 6 bases, and 6 bases lay outside the gene matches. The CDR3 is CSARGEWGYTF. The CDR3 coding sequence is TGCAGTGCCAGGGGGGAGTGGGGCTACACCTTC.

The rearrangement joins TRBV5-1 to TRBJ2-1, with 12 bases fitting TRBD2. Unmatched junction bases numbered 5, after V lost 1 base and J lost 9 bases. Germline values: CDR1 SGHRS, CDR2 YFSETQ. CDR3 size: 15 residues. CDR3 residues: CASSLSASGGGEQFF. In DNA, the CDR3 is TGCGCCAGCAGCTTGTCAGCTAGCGGGGGGGGTGAGCAGTTCTTC.

The chain combines TRBV10-3 with TRBJ1-1; TRBD1 aligns across 7 bases. From germline, CDR1 is ENHRY and CDR2 SYGVKD. The CDR3 runs to 14 residues. Trimming took 2 bases from V and 5 from J; bases not matched to a gene: 5. The CDR3 sequence: CAISERDSRTEAFF. The CDR3 DNA reads as TGTGCCATCAGTGAGAGGGACAGTAGGACTGAAGCTTTCTTT.

The rearrangement links TRBV2 to TRBJ2-7; 7 positions match TRBD1. CDR1 is SNHLY, CDR2 FYNNEI, per germline. This CDR3 is built from 16 residues. With 3 bases clipped from V and 1 base from J, the junction kept 9 bases outside the gene matches. The CDR3 spells CASSDKTGAGSYEQYF. DNA of the CDR3: TGTGCCAGCAGTGATAAAACAGGGGCCGGGTCCTACGAGCAGTACTTC.

The V gene is TRBV28, the J gene TRBJ2-2, with 7 bases that match TRBD1. V lost 6 bases to trimming and J lost 9 bases; unmatched junction nucleotides: 13. The germline V gene encodes CDR1 MDHEN and CDR2 SYDVKM. The CDR3 loop spans 15 amino acids. CDR3: CASSSGTVSSRELFF. CDR3 DNA: TGTGCCAGCAGCTCCGGGACAGTCAGCAGCAGGGAGCTGTTTTTT.

This chain connects TRBV27 to TRBJ2-1; 8 nucleotides align to TRBD2. Germline V gene lookup returns CDR1 MNHEY and CDR2 SMNVEV (reference sequence). The junction had 0 bases not matched to a gene; V was cut back by 2 bases and J by 0 bases. The CDR3 contains 15 residues. The CDR3 DNA reads TGTGCCAGCAGTTTAAGCGGGAGCTCCTACAATGAGCAGTTCTTC. Residues: CASSLSGSSYNEQFF.

The CDR3, as DNA: TGTGCCAGCAGTGACTCCCGGGGAGGTCAATTCCACGAGCAGTACTTC. This sequence encodes CASSDSRGGQFHEQYF. The rearrangement joins TRBV6-4 to TRBJ2-7; TRBD2 might be the D (6 bases). V was pared by 0 bases and J by 5 bases, with 17 bases between. The CDR3 has 16 residues. Germline values: CDR1 MRHNA, CDR2 SNTAGT.

Regarding this clone: Other DNA sequences in the sample encode the same CDR3. V and J are TRBV6-6 and TRBJ1-5; 7 bases agree with TRBD1. The CDR3 is 16 amino acids. V was pared by 0 bases and J by 8 bases, with 10 bases of the junction left unmatched. Germline assignment: CDR1 MNHNY and CDR2 SVGAGI (reference sequence). CDR3 protein: CASSYSDETGYEPQHF. The CDR3 nucleotides are TGTGCCAGCAGTTACTCAGATGAGACAGGGTATGAGCCCCAGCATTTT.

The chain uses TRBV5-1 and TRBJ2-2, with 9 bases that match TRBD2. CDR1 and CDR2 (germline): SGHRS, YFSETQ. The CDR3 spans 14 residues. J lost 4 bases, V lost 7 bases, and 5 bases had no gene match. CDR3 nucleotide sequence: TGCGCCAGCGGTAGCGGGGGCCGCACCGGGGAGCTGTTTTTT. It codes for CASGSGGRTGELFF.

This sequence joins TRBV11-2 and TRBJ2-7; D remains ambiguous. CDR1 is SGHAT and CDR2 is FQNNGV in the germline V gene. The CDR3 is 14 residues long. Trimming shortened V by 2 bases and J by 3 bases, and 11 bases separated the two germline ends. This CDR3 reads CASSLYGGSYEQYF. DNA for the CDR3: TGTGCCAGCAGCTTATACGGCGGAAGCTACGAGCAGTACTTC. The whole variable domain, filled in from reference TRBV11-2 and TRBJ2-7, reads EAGVAQSPRYKIIEKRQSVAFWCNPISGHATLYWYQQILGQGPKLLIQFQNNGVVDDSQLPKDRFSAERLKGVDSTLKIQPAKLEDSAVYLCASSLYGGSYEQYFGPGTRLTVT.

This clone has a single count. J is TRBJ2-2 and V is TRBV6-6, with D possibly TRBD1 on 7 matching bases. Germline-derived CDR1 and CDR2 are MNHNY and SVGAGI (reference sequence). V gave up 6 bases and J gave up 5 bases, with 19 bases separating them. The CDR3 has 16 amino acids. CDR3 loop: CASSKPRQGGTGELFF. CDR3 sequence (DNA): TGTGCCAGCAGCAAGCCCAGACAGGGAGGTACCGGGGAGCTGTTTTTT.

This clone was observed once. The chain has TRBV5-1 and TRBJ1-2; D is unclear. The CDR3 totals 15 residues. Trimming removed 0 bases from V and 8 bases from J, with 17 bases in between. Germline-derived CDR1 and CDR2 are SGHRS and YFSETQ. CDR3 bases: TGCGCCAGCAGCTTGGACGGCACCGAACTATTCGGCTACACCTTC. It encodes CASSLDGTELFGYTF.